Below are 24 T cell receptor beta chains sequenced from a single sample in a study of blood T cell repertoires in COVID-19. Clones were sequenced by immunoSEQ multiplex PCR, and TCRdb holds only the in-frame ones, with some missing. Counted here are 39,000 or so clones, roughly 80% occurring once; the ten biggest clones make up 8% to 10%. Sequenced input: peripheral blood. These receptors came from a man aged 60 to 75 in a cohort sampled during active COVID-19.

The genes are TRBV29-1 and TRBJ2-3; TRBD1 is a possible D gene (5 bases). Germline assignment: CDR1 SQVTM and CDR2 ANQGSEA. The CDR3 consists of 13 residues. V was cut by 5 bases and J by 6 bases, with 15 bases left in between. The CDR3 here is CSVRAGKGDTQYF. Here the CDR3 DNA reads TGCAGCGTTAGGGCAGGGAAGGGGGATACGCAGTATTTT.

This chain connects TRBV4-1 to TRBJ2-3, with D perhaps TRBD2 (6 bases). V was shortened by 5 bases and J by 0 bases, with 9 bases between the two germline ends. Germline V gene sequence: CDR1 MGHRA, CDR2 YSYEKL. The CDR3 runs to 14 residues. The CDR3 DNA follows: TGCGCCAGCAGCGGGGACTTTAGCACAGATACGCAGTATTTT. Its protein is CASSGDFSTDTQYF.

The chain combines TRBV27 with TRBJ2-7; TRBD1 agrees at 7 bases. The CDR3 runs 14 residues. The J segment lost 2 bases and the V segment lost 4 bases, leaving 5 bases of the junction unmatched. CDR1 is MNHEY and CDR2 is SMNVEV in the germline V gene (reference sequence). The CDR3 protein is CASSSDRAPYEQYF. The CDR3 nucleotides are TGTGCCAGCAGTTCCGACAGGGCCCCCTACGAGCAGTACTTC.

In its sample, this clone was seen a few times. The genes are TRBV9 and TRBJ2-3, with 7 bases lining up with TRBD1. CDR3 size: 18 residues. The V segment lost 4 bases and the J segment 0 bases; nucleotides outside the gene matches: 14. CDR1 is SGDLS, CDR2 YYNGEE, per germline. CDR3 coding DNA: TGTGCCAGCAGCCCGAGACAGGGTGGTTTTCTGAGCACAGATACGCAGTATTTT. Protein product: CASSPRQGGFLSTDTQYF.

CDR3 coding DNA: TGTGCCAGCAGCCCCAGAGGAGGGGCGGGAGAGACCCAGTACTTC. This gives the protein CASSPRGGAGETQYF. The chain couples TRBV7-9 to TRBJ2-5, with D perhaps TRBD2 (6 bases). This CDR3 region has 15 residues. V lost 5 bases, J lost 4 bases, and 17 bases lay in between. Germline values: CDR1 SEHNR, CDR2 FQNEAQ (reference sequence).

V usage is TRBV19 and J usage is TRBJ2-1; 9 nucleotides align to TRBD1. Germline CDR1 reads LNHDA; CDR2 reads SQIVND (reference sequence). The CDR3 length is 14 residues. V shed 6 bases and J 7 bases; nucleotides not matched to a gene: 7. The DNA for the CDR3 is TGTGCCAGTAGGGGGGGACAGGGAAGGAATGAGCAGTTCTTC. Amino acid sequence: CASRGGQGRNEQFF.

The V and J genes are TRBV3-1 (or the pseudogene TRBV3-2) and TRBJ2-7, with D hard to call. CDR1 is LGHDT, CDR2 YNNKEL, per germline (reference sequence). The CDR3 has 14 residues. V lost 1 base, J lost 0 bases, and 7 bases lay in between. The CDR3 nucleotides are TGTGCCAGCAGCCAAGCAGTCCTCTCCTACGAGCAGTACTTC. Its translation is CASSQAVLSYEQYF.

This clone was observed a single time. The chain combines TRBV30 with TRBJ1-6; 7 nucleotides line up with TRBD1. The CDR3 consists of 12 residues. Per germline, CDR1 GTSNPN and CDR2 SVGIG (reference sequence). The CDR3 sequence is CSTGTENSPLHF. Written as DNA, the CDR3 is TGTAGCACCGGGACAGAAAATTCACCCCTCCACTTT.

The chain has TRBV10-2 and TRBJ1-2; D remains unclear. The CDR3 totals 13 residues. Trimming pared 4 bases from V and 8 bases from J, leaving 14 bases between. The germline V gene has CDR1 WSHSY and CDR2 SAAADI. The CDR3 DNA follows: TGCGCCAGCAGTGGGGAGCCGGCGGGGGGCTACACCTTC. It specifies CASSGEPAGGYTF.

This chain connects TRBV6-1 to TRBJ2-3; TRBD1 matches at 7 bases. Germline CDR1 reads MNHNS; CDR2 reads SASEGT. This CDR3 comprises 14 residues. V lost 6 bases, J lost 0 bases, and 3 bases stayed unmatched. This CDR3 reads CASRGQRSTDTQYF. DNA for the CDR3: TGTGCCAGCAGGGGACAGCGGAGCACAGATACGCAGTATTTT.

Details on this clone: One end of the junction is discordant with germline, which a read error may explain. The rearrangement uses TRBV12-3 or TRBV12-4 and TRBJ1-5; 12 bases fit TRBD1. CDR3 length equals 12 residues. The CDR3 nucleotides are TGTGCCAGCAGCTCCTCCGGGACAGGGGGCAATTTT. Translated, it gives CASSSSGTGGNF.

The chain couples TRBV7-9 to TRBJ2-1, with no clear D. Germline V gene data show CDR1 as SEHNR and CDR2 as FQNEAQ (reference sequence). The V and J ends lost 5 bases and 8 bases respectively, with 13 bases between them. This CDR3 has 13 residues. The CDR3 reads CASSLSSLHEQFF. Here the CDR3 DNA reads TGTGCCAGCAGCCTGAGTAGTCTCCATGAGCAGTTCTTC. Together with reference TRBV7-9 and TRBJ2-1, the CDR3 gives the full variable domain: DTGVSQNPRHKITKRGQNVTFRCDPISEHNRLYWYRQTLGQGPEFLTYFQNEAQLEKSRLLSDRFSAERPKGSFSTLEIQRTEQGDSAMYLCASSLSSLHEQFFGPGTRLTVL.

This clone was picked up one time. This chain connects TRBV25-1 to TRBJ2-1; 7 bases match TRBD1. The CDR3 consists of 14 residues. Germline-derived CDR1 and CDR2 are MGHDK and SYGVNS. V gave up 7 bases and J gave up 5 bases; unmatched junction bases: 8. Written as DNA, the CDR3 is TGTGCCAGCACTTATGGGGACAGAGACAATGAGCAGTTCTTC. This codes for CASTYGDRDNEQFF.

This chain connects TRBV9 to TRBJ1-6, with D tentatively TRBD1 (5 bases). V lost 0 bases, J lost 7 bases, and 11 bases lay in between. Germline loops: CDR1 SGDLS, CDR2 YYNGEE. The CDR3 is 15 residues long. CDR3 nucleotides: TGTGCCAGCAGCGTAGGGCAGGGAGGGAATTCACCCCTCCACTTT. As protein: CASSVGQGGNSPLHF.

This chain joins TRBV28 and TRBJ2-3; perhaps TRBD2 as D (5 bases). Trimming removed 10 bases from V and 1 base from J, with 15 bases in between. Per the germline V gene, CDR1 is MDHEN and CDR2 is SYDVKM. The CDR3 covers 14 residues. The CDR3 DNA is TGTGCCACTCGGGGTTTACGGGGCACAGATACGCAGTATTTT. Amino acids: CATRGLRGTDTQYF.

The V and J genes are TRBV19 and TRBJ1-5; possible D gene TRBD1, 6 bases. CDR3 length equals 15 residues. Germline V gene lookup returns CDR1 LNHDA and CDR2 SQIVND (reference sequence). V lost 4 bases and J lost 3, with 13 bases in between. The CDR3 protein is CASSTPQGSNQPQHF. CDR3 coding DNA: TGTGCCAGTAGTACGCCCCAGGGGTCCAATCAGCCCCAGCATTTT.

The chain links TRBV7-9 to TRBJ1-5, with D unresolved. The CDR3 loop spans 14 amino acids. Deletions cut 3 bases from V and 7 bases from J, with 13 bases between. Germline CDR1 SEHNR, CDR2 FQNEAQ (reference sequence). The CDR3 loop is CASSFVGLHQPQHF. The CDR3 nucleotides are TGTGCCAGCAGCTTCGTGGGCCTTCACCAGCCCCAGCATTTT.

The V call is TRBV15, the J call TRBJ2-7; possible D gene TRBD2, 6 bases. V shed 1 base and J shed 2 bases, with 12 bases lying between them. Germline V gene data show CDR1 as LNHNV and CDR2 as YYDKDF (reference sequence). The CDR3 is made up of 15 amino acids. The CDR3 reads CATSRGRDLAYEQYF. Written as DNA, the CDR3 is TGTGCCACCAGCAGAGGGAGGGACTTGGCCTACGAGCAGTACTTC.

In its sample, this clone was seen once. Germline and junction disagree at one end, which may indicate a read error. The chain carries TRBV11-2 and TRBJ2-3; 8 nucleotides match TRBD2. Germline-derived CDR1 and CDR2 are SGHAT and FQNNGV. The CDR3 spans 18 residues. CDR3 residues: CTSGYQIRGGPLTDTQYF. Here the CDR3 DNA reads TGTACCAGCGGTTATCAAATTCGGGGGGGCCCGCTCACAGATACGCAGTATTTT.

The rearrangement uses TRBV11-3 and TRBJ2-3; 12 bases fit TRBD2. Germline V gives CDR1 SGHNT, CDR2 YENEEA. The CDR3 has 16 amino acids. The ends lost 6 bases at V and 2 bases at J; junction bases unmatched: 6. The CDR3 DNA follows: TGTGCCAGCAGATCCGGACTAGCGGGACACACAGATACGCAGTATTTT. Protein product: CASRSGLAGHTDTQYF.

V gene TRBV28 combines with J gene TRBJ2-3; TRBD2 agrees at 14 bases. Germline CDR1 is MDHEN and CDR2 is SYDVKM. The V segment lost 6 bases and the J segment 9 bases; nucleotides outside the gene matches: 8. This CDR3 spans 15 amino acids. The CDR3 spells CASRLTSGGAGTQYF. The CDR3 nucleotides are TGTGCCAGCAGGTTGACTAGCGGGGGGGCAGGGACGCAGTATTTT.

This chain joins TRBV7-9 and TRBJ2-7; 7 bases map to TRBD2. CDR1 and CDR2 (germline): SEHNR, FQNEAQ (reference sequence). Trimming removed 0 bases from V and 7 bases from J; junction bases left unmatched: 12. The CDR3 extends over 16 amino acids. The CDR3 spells CASSLASLSTAGEQYF. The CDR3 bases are TGTGCCAGCAGCTTAGCGTCCCTTTCCACAGCGGGAGAGCAGTACTTC.

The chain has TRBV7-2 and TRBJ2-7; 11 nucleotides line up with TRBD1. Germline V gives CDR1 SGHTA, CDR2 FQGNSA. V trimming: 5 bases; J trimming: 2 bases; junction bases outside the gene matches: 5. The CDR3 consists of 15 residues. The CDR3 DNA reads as TGTGCCAGCAGCCCAGGGACAGGGGGGCCCTACGAGCAGTACTTC. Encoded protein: CASSPGTGGPYEQYF.

CDR3 in DNA: TGTGCCAGCAGAAGAAGACAGGACCCCACTCAGCCCCAGCATTTT. Its protein product is CASRRRQDPTQPQHF. The rearrangement joins TRBV6-5 to TRBJ1-5, with TRBD1 as a possible D gene (6 bases). Trimming took off 6 bases at V and 6 bases at J, with 18 bases between the two ends. The CDR3 has 15 residues. Germline-derived CDR1 and CDR2 are MNHEY and SVGAGI.